This T cell receptor beta chain is drawn from a study of T-cell memory formation after mild COVID-19. This clonotype was seen a handful of times. TCRdb re-derived calls from the 5' RACE reads in MiXCR, one entry per CDR3 protein. The sample has about 170,000 distinct CDR3 sequences, 10% to 15% seen once. The CDR3 totals 15 residues. The V and J ends lost 7 bases and 5 bases respectively, with 18 bases between them. This chain links TRBV12-3 or TRBV12-4 with TRBJ1-5; tentatively, D is TRBD1 (5 bases). This receptor was identified in a man younger than 30 who had mild COVID-19 (a few samples of this study predate the infection). Cell type and time point are not known. The sample was PBMCs or a T cell subset sorted from them (not recorded which). CDR3 amino acids: CASTLSGRVDQPQHF. For the CDR3, the DNA is TGTGCCAGCACCCTATCGGGCAGGGTTGATCAGCCCCAGCATTTT.